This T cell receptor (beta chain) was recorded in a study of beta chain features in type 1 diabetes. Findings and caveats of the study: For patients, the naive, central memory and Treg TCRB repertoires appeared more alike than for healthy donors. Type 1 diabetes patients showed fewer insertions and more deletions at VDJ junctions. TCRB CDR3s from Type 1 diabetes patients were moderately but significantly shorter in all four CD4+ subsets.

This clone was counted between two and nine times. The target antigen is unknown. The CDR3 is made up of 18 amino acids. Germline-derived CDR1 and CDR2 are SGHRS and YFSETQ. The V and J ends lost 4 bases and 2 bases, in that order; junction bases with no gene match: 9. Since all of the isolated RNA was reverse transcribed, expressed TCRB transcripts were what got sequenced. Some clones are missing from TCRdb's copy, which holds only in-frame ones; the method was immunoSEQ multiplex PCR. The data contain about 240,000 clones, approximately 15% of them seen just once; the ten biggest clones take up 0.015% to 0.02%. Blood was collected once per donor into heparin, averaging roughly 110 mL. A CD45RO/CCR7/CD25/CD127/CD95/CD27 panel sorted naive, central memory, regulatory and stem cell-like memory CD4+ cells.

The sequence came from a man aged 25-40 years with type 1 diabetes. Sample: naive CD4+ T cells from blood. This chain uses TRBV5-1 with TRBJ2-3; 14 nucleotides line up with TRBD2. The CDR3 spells CASSEGLAGVLITDTQYF. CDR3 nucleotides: TGCGCCAGCAGCGAGGGACTAGCGGGAGTGCTTATCACAGATACGCAGTATTTT.